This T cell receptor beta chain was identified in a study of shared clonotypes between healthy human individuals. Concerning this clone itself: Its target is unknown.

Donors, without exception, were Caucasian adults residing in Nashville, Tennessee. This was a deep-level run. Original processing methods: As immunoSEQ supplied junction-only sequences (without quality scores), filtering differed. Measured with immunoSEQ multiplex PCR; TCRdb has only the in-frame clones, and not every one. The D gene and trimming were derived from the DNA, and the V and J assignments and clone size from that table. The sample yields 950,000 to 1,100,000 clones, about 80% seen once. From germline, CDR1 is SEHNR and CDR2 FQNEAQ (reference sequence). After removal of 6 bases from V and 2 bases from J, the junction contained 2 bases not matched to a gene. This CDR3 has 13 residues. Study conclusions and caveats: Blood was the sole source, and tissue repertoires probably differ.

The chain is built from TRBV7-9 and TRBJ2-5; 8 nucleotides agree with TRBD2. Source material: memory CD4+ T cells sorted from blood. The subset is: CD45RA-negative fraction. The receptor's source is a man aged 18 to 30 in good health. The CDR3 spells CASRRGAQETQYF. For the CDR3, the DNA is TGTGCCAGCAGGCGGGGGGCTCAAGAGACCCAGTACTTC.